This T cell receptor beta chain appears in the sequencing data of a study of response to subunit inactivated influenza vaccine. Overall study findings and caveats: After each seasonal influenza vaccination, few new T cells are recruited, the authors suggested.

TCRdb re-analysed the RT-PCR reads in MiXCR, keeping a single row per CDR3 protein. The data contain 450,000 to 700,000 distinct CDR3 sequences, about 15% of them seen just once; the ten biggest clones take up roughly 11%. There are a few counts of this clonotype. The antigen remains unidentified. The CDR3 is made up of 16 amino acids. The ends were cut back, 1 base at V and 0 bases at J, with 10 bases in the middle. Per germline, CDR1 KGHDR and CDR2 SFDVKD. This TCR was sampled from a man in his fifties who received an inactivated influenza vaccine. The V and J genes are TRBV24-1 and TRBJ2-3; TRBD2 might be the D (6 bases). Sequencing used PBMCs from blood, obtained 11 to 12 days after vaccination. This CDR3 reads CATSDLAEGSTDTQYF. The CDR3 region has the DNA TGTGCCACCAGTGATTTAGCGGAGGGTAGCACAGATACGCAGTATTTT.